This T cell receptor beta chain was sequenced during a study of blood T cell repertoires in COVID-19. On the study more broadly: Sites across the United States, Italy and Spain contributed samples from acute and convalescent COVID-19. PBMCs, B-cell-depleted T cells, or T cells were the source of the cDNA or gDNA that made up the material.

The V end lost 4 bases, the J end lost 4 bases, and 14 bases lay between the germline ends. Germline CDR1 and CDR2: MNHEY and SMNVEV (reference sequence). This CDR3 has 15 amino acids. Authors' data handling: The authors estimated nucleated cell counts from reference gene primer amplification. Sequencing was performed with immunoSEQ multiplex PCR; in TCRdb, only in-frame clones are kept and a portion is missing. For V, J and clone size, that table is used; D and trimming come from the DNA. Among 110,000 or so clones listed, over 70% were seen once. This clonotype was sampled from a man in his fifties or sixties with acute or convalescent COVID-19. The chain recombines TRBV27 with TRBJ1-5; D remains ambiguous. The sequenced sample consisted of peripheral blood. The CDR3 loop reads CASSSDPAGNQPQHF. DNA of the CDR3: TGTGCCAGCAGTTCCGACCCGGCGGGAAATCAGCCCCAGCATTTT.